This T cell receptor (beta chain) was sequenced in a study of Ad26.COV2.S vaccination and SARS-CoV-2 variants (dated by TCRdb to about 2021). With regard to the full study: Vaccine-arm donors were drawn from COV1001, a multicentre, randomized, double-blind, placebo-controlled phase I-IIa trial of Ad26.COV2.S in healthy adults. Ad26.COV2.S was administered intramuscularly at 5 x 10^10 or 1 x 10^11 viral particles, either as a single shot or as two shots given 56 days apart. Investigators did not know the trial group allocation while performing experiments and assessing outcomes. Trial participants were randomized into five groups of five, in which low-dose or high-dose Ad26.COV2.S was given once or twice, or placebo was given on both occasions. A total of roughly 30 samples were included in the TCR-sequenced set, comprising 19 Ad26.COV2.S vaccine recipients, 5 placebo recipients and 8 SARS-CoV-2 convalescent individuals. Sequencing of the TCRbeta repertoire served to evaluate the specificity and breadth of SARS-CoV-2-reactive T cell receptors following Ad26.COV2.S vaccination. Paper-wide results and their limitations: The authors noted that total T cell responses may have been underestimated by the TCR breadth and depth analyses. Substantial breadth of spike-specific CD8+ and CD4+ T cell responses was reported after vaccination. Compared with placebo recipients, Ad26.COV2.S recipients showed higher spike-specific TCR breadth (P = 0.0014). Comparing responses between vaccine doses or regimens was not something the study was powered to do. Non-spike TCR breadth was comparable between vaccine and placebo recipients, consistent with the vaccine containing only spike.

TCRbeta CDR3 regions were sequenced with the immunoSEQ Assay. After extraction, genomic DNA underwent amplification by bias-controlled multiplex PCR, followed by high-throughput sequencing. The source study handled its data this way. To quantify the absolute abundance of every unique TCRbeta CDR3 region, sequences were collapsed and filtered. T cell fraction was estimated by normalization of TCRbeta template counts to usable DNA, with usable DNA being measured through amplification of reference genes present in all nucleated cells. Repertoire TCRs were annotated as SARS-CoV-2-specific by exact matching of V gene, CDR3 amino acid sequence and J gene to a known reactive TCR set. The reference SARS-CoV-2 TCR set was derived from MIRA and filtered for enrichment in COVID-19-positive ImmuneCODE repertoires, a step that removed public or cross-reactive TCRs. Using the MIRA antigens, annotated TCRs were further analysed by specific ORF or by position within an ORF. Breadth was defined as annotated unique rearrangements over total unique productive rearrangements; depth was the summed frequency of those rearrangements. Two-sided Wilcoxon rank-sum tests were used to compare TCR breadth between groups. TCRdb limited this immuneACCESS table to in-frame rearrangements with V and J called. A share of clones is missing; checked studies link under half to unresolved V genes, and the rest is unexplained. Clone size and the V and J calls come from that table; the DNA yielded D and trimming. The sample table shows under 500,000 clones, and around 92% are seen once. Over 1.5% of the sample is held by the ten biggest clonotypes.

V and J lose 0 bases and 5 bases, and a span of 13 bases separates them. According to the germline V gene, CDR1 reads MNHEY and CDR2 reads SVGAGI. The CDR3 runs 15 residues from the cysteine to the phenylalanine. Left in the record is the CDR3 DNA by itself, 45 bases read in frame from the first base. This specimen's treatment or condition label, per the study, means: some 19 received Ad26.COV2.S at low or high dose, single or two shots; about 5 received placebo; per-sample allocation not given. For vaccine and placebo recipients, repertoires were sequenced using samples collected on day 63 after the first injection. In Cohort 1b, 20 to 25 adults aged 18-55 years were enrolled at a single site in Boston, USA, between 29 July and 7 August 2020. Ad26.COV2.S was a replication-incompetent adenovirus type 26 vector expressing a prefusion-stabilized SARS-CoV-2 spike protein from the original Wuhan strain.

This clone was observed a few times. Its binding antigen is unknown. Base qualities are missing; no much larger clone stands one base away. This receptor was identified in a person between 18 and 60 years old who received the Ad26.COV2.S COVID-19 vaccine or a placebo. The specimen comprised peripheral blood, sampled in a trial of Ad26.COV2.S vaccine versus placebo. The chain joins TRBV6-5 to TRBJ1-1; confidence is insufficient to name the D gene. The CDR3 protein sequence reads: CASSYSWERVTEAFF. The DNA reads TGTGCCAGCAGTTACTCCTGGGAGAGGGTAACTGAAGCTTTCTTT.